There are many counts of the clone carrying this TCR beta chain. The CDR3 has 15 residues. Germline V gene lookup returns CDR1 DFQATT and CDR2 SNEGSKA (reference sequence). The germline V and J ends were trimmed by 0 bases and 4 bases, with 15 bases remaining between them. This sample was taken from a study of T-cell reconstitution after alpha-beta-depleted transplantation in children. As it was prepared, the TCRbeta library received unique molecular identifiers. In TCRdb, the PCR reads were re-called with MiXCR into one record per CDR3 protein. The table lists 640,000 or so distinct CDR3 sequences, 16% of them singletons.

This sample comprised PBMCs from the stem cell graft donor, obtained from the stem cell graft. The chain combines TRBV20-1 with TRBJ2-5; D may match TRBD1 or TRBD2 (5 bases each). The source of this sequence is a human donor who donated a stem cell graft to a child with acute myeloid leukemia. This chain's CDR3 is CSARDTWGLGETQYF. The DNA of the CDR3 is TGCAGTGCTAGAGATACCTGGGGGTTGGGAGAGACCCAGTACTTC.